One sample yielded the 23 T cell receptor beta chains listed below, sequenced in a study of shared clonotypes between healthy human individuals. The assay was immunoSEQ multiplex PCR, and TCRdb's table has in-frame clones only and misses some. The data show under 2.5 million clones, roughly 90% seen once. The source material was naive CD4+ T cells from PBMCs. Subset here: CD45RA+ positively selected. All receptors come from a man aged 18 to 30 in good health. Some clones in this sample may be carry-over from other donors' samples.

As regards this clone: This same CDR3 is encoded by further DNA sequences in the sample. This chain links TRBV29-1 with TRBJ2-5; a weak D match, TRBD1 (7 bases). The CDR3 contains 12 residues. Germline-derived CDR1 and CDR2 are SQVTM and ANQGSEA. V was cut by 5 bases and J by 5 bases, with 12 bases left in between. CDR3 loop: CSVYRGGETQYF. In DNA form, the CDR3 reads TGCAGCGTTTACAGGGGAGGTGAGACCCAGTACTTC.

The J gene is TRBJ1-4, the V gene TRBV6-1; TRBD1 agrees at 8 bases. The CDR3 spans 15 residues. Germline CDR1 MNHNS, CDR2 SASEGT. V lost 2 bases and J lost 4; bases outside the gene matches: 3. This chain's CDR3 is CASSEWTGNNEKLFF. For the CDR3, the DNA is TGTGCCAGCAGTGAATGGACAGGGAATAATGAAAAACTGTTTTTT.

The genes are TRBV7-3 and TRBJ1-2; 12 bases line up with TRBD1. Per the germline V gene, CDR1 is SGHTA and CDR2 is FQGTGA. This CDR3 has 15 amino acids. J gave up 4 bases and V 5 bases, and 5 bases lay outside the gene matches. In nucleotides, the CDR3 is TGTGCCAGCAGCCCCGGGACAGGGGGCACCTATGGCTACACCTTC. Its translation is CASSPGTGGTYGYTF. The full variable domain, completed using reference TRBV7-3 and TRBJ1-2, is GAGVSQTPSNKVTEKGKYVELRCDPISGHTALYWYRQSLGQGPEFLIYFQGTGAADDSGLPNDRFFAVRPEGSVSTLKIQRTERGDSAVYLCASSPGTGGTYGYTFGSGTRLTVV.

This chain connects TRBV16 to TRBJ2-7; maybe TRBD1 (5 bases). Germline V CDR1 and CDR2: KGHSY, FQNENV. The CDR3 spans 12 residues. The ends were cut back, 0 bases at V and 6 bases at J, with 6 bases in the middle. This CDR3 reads CASSQSRVEQYF. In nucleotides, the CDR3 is TGTGCCAGCAGCCAATCCAGGGTCGAGCAGTACTTC.

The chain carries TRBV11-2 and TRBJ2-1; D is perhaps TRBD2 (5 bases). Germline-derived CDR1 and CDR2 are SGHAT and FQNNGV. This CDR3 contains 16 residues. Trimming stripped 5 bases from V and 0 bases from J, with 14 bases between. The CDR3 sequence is CASSTQRVGSYNEQFF. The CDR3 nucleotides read TGTGCCAGCAGCACACAGAGGGTCGGCTCCTACAATGAGCAGTTCTTC.

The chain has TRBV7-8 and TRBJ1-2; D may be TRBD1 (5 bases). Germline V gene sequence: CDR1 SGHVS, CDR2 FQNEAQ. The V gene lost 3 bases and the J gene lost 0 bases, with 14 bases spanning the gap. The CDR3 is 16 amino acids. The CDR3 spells CASSFDRAGANYGYTF. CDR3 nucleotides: TGTGCCAGCAGCTTCGACAGAGCGGGAGCTAACTATGGCTACACCTTC.

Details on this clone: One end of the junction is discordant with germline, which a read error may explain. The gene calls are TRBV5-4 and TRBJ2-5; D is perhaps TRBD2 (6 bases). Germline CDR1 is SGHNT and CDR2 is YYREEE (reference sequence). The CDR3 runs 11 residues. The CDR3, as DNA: TGTGCCAGCAGCTTGGAGGAGGGACGGGACTTC. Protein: CASSLEEGRDF. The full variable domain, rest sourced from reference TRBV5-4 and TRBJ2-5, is ETGVTQSPTHLIKTRGQQVTLRCSSQSGHNTVSWYQQALGQGPQFIFQYYREEENGRGNFPPRFSGLQFPNYSSELNVNALELDDSALYLCASSLEEGRDFGPGTRLLVL.

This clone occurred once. The CDR3 sequence is CASRRGQGRGDTQYF. For the CDR3, the DNA is TGTGCCAGCAGACGGGGACAGGGCAGAGGAGATACGCAGTATTTT. The chain joins TRBV6-5 to TRBJ2-3; 9 bases agree with TRBD1. J was trimmed by 5 bases and V by 6 bases; bases with no gene match: 9. The germline gives CDR1 MNHEY, CDR2 SVGAGI. CDR3 length equals 15 residues.

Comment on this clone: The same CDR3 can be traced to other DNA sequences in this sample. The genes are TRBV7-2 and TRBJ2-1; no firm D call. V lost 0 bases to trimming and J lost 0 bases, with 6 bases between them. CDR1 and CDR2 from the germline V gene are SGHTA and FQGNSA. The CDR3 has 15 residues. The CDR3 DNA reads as TGTGCCAGCAGCTTAGCGCATGGCTCCTACAATGAGCAGTTCTTC. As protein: CASSLAHGSYNEQFF.

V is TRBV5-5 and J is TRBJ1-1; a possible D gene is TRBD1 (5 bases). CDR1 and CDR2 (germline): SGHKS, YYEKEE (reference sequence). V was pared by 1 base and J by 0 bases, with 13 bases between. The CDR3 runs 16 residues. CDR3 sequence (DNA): TGTGCCAGCAGCTTGTCCCCGGACAAGCTGAACACTGAAGCTTTCTTT. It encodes CASSLSPDKLNTEAFF.

The CDR3 loop reads CASSLGLVYEQYF. For the CDR3, the DNA is TGTGCCAGCTCTCTCGGACTCGTCTACGAGCAGTACTTC. V gene TRBV18 combines with J gene TRBJ2-7; possible D gene TRBD2, 5 bases. V was cut by 6 bases and J by 3 bases, with 12 bases left in between. Looked up from germline, CDR1 is KGHSH and CDR2 is LQKENI. CDR3 length: 13 amino acids.

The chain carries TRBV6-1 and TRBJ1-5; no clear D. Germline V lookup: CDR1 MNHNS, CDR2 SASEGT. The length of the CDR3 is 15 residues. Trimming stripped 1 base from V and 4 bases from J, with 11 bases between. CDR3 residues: CASSEGGFGNQPQHF. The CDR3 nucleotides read TGTGCCAGCAGTGAAGGCGGCTTTGGTAATCAGCCCCAGCATTTT.

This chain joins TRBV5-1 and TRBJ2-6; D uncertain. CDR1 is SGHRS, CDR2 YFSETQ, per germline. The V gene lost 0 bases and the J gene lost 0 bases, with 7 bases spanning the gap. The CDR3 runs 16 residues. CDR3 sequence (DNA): TGCGCCAGCAGCTTGGAATCGGTCTCTGGGGCCAACGTCCTGACTTTC. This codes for CASSLESVSGANVLTF.

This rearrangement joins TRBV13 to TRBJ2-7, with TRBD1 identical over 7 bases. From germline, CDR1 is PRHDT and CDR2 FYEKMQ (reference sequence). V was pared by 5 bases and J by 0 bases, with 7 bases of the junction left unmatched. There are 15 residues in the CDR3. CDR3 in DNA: TGTGCCAGCAGCCCCCGGGGACAGCTCTCCTACGAGCAGTACTTC. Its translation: CASSPRGQLSYEQYF.

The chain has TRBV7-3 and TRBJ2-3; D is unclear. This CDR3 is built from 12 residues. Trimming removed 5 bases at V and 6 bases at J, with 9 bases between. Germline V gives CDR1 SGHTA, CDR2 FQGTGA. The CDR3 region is CASSQTGDTQYF. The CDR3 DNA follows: TGTGCCAGCAGCCAAACCGGGGATACGCAGTATTTT.

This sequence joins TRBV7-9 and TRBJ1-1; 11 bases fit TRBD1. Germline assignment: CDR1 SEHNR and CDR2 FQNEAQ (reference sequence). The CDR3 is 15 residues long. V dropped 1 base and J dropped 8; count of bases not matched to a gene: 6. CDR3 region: CASSLEIRDRGEAFF. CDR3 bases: TGTGCCAGCAGCTTAGAAATCCGGGACAGGGGGGAAGCTTTCTTT. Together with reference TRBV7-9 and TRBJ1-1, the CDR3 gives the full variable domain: DTGVSQNPRHKITKRGQNVTFRCDPISEHNRLYWYRQTLGQGPEFLTYFQNEAQLEKSRLLSDRFSAERPKGSFSTLEIQRTEQGDSAMYLCASSLEIRDRGEAFFGQGTRLTVV.

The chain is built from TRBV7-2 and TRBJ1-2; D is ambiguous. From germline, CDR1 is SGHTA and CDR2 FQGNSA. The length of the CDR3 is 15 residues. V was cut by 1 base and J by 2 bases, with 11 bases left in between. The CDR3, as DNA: TGTGCCAGCAGCTTAGTGGCCAGGAGGAACTATGGCTACACCTTC. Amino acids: CASSLVARRNYGYTF.

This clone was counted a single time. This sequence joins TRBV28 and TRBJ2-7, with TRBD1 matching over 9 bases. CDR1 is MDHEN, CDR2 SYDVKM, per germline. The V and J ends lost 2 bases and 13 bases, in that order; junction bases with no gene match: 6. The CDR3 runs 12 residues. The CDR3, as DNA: TGTGCCAGCAGTTTACCCGGACAGGGGTTATACTTC. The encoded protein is CASSLPGQGLYF.

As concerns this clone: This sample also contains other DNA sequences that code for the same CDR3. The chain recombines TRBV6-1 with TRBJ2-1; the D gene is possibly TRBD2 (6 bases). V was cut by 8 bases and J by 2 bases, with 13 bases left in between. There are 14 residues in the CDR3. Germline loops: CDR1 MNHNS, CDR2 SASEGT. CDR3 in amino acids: CASGLTRTYNEQFF. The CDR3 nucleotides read TGTGCCAGCGGACTAACCAGGACCTACAATGAGCAGTTCTTC.

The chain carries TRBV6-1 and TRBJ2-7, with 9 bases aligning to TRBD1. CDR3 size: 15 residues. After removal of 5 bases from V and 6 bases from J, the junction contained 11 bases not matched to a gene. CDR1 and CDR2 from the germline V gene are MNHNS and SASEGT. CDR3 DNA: TGTGCCAGCAGTAGAACAGGGGGCAGCATCGGCGAGCAGTACTTC. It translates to CASSRTGGSIGEQYF.

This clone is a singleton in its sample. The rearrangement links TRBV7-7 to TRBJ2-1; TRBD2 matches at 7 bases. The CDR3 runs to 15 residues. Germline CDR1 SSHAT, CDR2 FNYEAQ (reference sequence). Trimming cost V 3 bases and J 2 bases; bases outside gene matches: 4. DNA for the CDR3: TGTGCCAGCAGCTTGGGACTATCTACCTACAATGAGCAGTTCTTC. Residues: CASSLGLSTYNEQFF. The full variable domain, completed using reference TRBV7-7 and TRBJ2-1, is GAGVSQSPRYKVTKRGQDVTLRCDPISSHATLYWYQQALGQGPEFLTYFNYEAQPDKSGLPSDRFSAERPEGSISTLTIQRTEQRDSAMYRCASSLGLSTYNEQFFGPGTRLTVL.

CDR3 sequence: CASSPGGIGTDTQYF. In DNA, the CDR3 is TGTGCCAGCAGTCCCGGGGGGATAGGGACAGATACGCAGTATTTT. This chain connects TRBV28 to TRBJ2-3, with 7 bases that match TRBD2. Germline V gene data show CDR1 as MDHEN and CDR2 as SYDVKM. V shed 5 bases and J 3 bases; nucleotides not matched to a gene: 8. The CDR3 has 15 amino acids.

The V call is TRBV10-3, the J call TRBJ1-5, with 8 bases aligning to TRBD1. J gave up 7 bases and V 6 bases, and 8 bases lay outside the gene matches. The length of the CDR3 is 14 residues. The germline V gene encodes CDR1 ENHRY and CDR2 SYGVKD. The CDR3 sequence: CAISALGTGQPQHF. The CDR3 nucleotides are TGTGCCATCAGCGCCCTTGGGACAGGACAGCCCCAGCATTTT.